Shown below are 16 T cell receptor beta chains from a single sample sequenced in a study of CD8 T cells in Susac syndrome. It was with random hexamers that roughly 0.45 to 1 ug RNA was reverse transcribed. TCRdb processed the immunoSEQ multiplex PCR reads anew with MiXCR; each CDR3 protein has one entry. The sample records about 120,000 distinct CDR3 sequences, 80% to 95% being singletons. The source material was CD4+ T cells from PBMCs. Receptors originate from a human donor in good health.

This clonotype was recorded only once. The chain uses TRBV9 and TRBJ1-1, with D perhaps matching TRBD1 (6 bases). The germline V gene encodes CDR1 SGDLS and CDR2 YYNGEE. CDR3 size: 17 residues. The ends were cut back, 0 bases at V and 0 bases at J, with 15 bases in the middle. The CDR3 DNA sequence: TGTGCCAGCAGCGTAGACCCCGGGGGCACTATGAACACTGAAGCTTTCTTT. Its translation is CASSVDPGGTMNTEAFF.

The CDR3 here is CASSHPLGASYEQYF. CDR3 coding DNA: TGTGCCAGCAGCCACCCTCTCGGCGCCTCCTACGAGCAGTACTTC. V is TRBV3-1 and J is TRBJ2-7; D remains unclear. From germline, CDR1 is LGHDT and CDR2 YNNKEL (reference sequence). V lost 3 bases and J lost 0, with 12 bases in between. CDR3 length: 15 residues.

The V gene is TRBV18, the J gene TRBJ1-5, with 7 bases lining up with TRBD1. Germline CDR1 and CDR2: KGHSH and LQKENI. V lost 4 bases to trimming and J lost 6 bases; unmatched junction nucleotides: 12. CDR3 length: 16 residues. CDR3 region: CASSLQSRGPGQPQHF. In DNA form, the CDR3 reads TGTGCCAGCTCACTGCAGTCGAGGGGGCCCGGTCAGCCCCAGCATTTT. The full variable domain, completed using reference TRBV18 and TRBJ1-5, is NAGVMQNPRHLVRRRGQEARLRCSPMKGHSHVYWYRQLPEEGLKFMVYLQKENIIDESGMPKERFSAEFPKEGPSILRIQQVVRGDSAAYFCASSLQSRGPGQPQHFGDGTRLSIL.

CDR3 region: CSAQNGGRGQFF. The CDR3 region has the DNA TGCAGTGCTCAGAACGGGGGGCGGGGGCAGTTCTTC. This chain connects TRBV20-1 to TRBJ2-1, with a possible D match to TRBD2 (7 bases). Trimming took off 5 bases at V and 12 bases at J, with 17 bases between the two ends. The CDR3 covers 12 residues. Germline assignment: CDR1 DFQATT and CDR2 SNEGSKA (reference sequence).

J is TRBJ2-3 and V is TRBV20-1; 13 positions agree with TRBD2. With V trimmed by 3 bases and J by 4 bases, 7 bases remained unmatched. This CDR3 spans 16 amino acids. Germline CDR1 is DFQATT and CDR2 is SNEGSKA (reference sequence). The CDR3 nucleotides read TGCAGTGCTAGTGGGACTAGCGGGGTGCTCCCAGATACGCAGTATTTT. This translates into CSASGTSGVLPDTQYF.

This chain links TRBV20-1 with TRBJ2-2; TRBD2 agrees at 9 bases. The V and J ends lost 3 bases and 7 bases, in that order; junction bases with no gene match: 3. CDR1 DFQATT and CDR2 SNEGSKA come from the germline V gene (reference sequence). The CDR3 has 13 residues. CDR3 DNA: TGCAGTGCTAGTGGGACTAGCTTCGGGGAGCTGTTTTTT. Its translation: CSASGTSFGELFF.

This chain joins TRBV6-2 or TRBV6-3 and TRBJ2-1, with D perhaps matching TRBD2 (5 bases). This CDR3 region has 11 residues. Germline lookup yields CDR1 MNHEY and CDR2 SVGEGT. Trimming shortened V by 7 bases and J by 10 bases, and 11 bases separated the two germline ends. CDR3 protein: CASTREGEQFF. In DNA, the CDR3 is TGTGCCAGCACCCGGGAAGGAGAGCAGTTCTTC.

The V and J genes are TRBV20-1 and TRBJ1-2; 7 bases agree with TRBD1. This CDR3 region has 14 residues. Germline loops: CDR1 DFQATT, CDR2 SNEGSKA (reference sequence). V gave up 5 bases and J gave up 4 bases; unmatched junction bases: 10. CDR3 nucleotides: TGCAGTGCTCGCCCGGGACAGCGTATCTATGGCTACACCTTC. This sequence encodes CSARPGQRIYGYTF.

The gene calls are TRBV6-6 and TRBJ1-1; D uncertain. Deletions cut 6 bases from V and 0 bases from J, with 11 bases between. CDR1 is MNHNY and CDR2 is SVGAGI in the germline V gene (reference sequence). The length of the CDR3 is 14 residues. The CDR3 sequence is CASSLRMMNTEAFF. The CDR3 DNA sequence: TGTGCCAGCAGCCTCAGGATGATGAACACTGAAGCTTTCTTT.

The chain couples TRBV10-3 to TRBJ1-3; no reliable D call. The ends were cut back, 1 base at V and 3 bases at J, with 13 bases in the middle. The germline V gene encodes CDR1 ENHRY and CDR2 SYGVKD. The CDR3 spans 16 residues. The CDR3, as DNA: TGTGCCATCAGTGAGTTACTGAGTTTGAGTGGAAACACCATATATTTT. Translated: CAISELLSLSGNTIYF.

The chain links TRBV7-3 to TRBJ2-3; D is unresolved. Trimming took off 3 bases at V and 6 bases at J, with 13 bases between the two ends. Germline CDR1 and CDR2: SGHTA and FQGTGA. This CDR3 spans 14 amino acids. CDR3 protein: CASSFDWSADTQYF. DNA for the CDR3: TGTGCCAGCAGCTTTGATTGGTCGGCGGATACGCAGTATTTT.

The chain is built from TRBV9 and TRBJ2-6, with D possibly TRBD1 on 6 matching bases. The V and J ends lost 3 bases and 1 base respectively, with 11 bases between them. The CDR3 spans 16 residues. The germline V gene encodes CDR1 SGDLS and CDR2 YYNGEE. The CDR3 region has the DNA TGTGCCAGCAGCGGGACAGCTACTTCTGGGGCCAACGTCCTGACTTTC. Its translation: CASSGTATSGANVLTF.

The V and J genes are TRBV7-8 and TRBJ2-2; a possible D gene is TRBD1 (6 bases). Germline loops: CDR1 SGHVS, CDR2 FQNEAQ. Trimming cost V 0 bases and J 7 bases, with 9 bases left between them. This CDR3 is 14 amino acids long. The CDR3 reads CASSLAQGYGELFF. CDR3 sequence (DNA): TGTGCCAGCAGCTTAGCGCAGGGGTACGGGGAGCTGTTTTTT. Full variable domain (outside the CDR3, taken from reference TRBV7-8 and TRBJ2-2): GAGVSQSPRYKVAKRGQDVALRCDPISGHVSLFWYQQALGQGPEFLTYFQNEAQLDKSGLPSDRFFAERPEGSVSTLKIQRTQQEDSAVYLCASSLAQGYGELFFGEGSRLTVL.

This clonotype was observed a few times. The CDR3 coding sequence is TGTGCCAGCAGTTATGCAGCTCCCAATGAGCAGTTCTTC. Translated, it gives CASSYAAPNEQFF. The rearrangement links TRBV6-2 or TRBV6-3 to TRBJ2-1; D is undetermined. This CDR3 contains 13 residues. Germline V lookup: CDR1 MNHEY, CDR2 SVGEGT. V dropped 3 bases and J dropped 6 bases, with 9 bases sitting between them.

The rearrangement joins TRBV6-6 to TRBJ1-1, with D unclear. This CDR3 spans 15 amino acids. Germline V lookup: CDR1 MNHNY, CDR2 SVGAGI (reference sequence). V lost 5 bases, J lost 8 bases, and 21 bases lay in between. This CDR3 is CASSRNQDVWNEAFF. The CDR3 nucleotides are TGTGCCAGCAGTCGGAACCAGGACGTATGGAACGAAGCTTTCTTT.

The V call is TRBV6-4, the J call TRBJ1-5, with no clear D. Trimming removed 8 bases from V and 11 bases from J, with 13 bases in between. The V gene's germline CDR1 is MRHNA and CDR2 SNTAGT. The length of the CDR3 is 11 residues. CDR3 sequence: CASRPGRAQHF. The CDR3 nucleotides are TGTGCCAGCCGCCCCGGGAGGGCCCAGCATTTT.